The source of this TCR beta chain is a study of shared clonotypes between healthy human individuals. Study-wide results and limits: Large depth notwithstanding, sorted-subset sequencing proved incomplete by rarefaction.

Comments on this clone: What it binds is not known.

Repertoires were generated with immunoSEQ multiplex PCR, while TCRdb's copy carries only in-frame clones and drops some. The repertoire holds over a million clones, with 70% to 80% as singletons. With V trimmed by 4 bases and J by 1 base, 9 bases remained unmatched. Germline lookup yields CDR1 SGDLS and CDR2 YYNGEE. The CDR3 totals 16 residues. The sequencing input was memory CD4+ T cells from PBMCs. Documented subset: CD45RA-negative fraction. The V gene is TRBV9, the J gene TRBJ1-1; 8 positions match TRBD1. This TCR derives from a man between 18 and 29 years old in good health. Some clones in this sample may be carry-over from other donors' samples. The CDR3 nucleotides are TGTGCCAGCAGCCCAGGGGGCGGGACAGCGAACACTGAAGCTTTCTTT. Its protein is CASSPGGGTANTEAFF.